This T cell receptor beta chain is from a study of post-analysis software for immune sequencing data (dated by TCRdb to between 2015 and 2017). In terms of the full investigation: Disease courses on record covered relapsing-remitting, secondary progressive and progressive-relapsing multiple sclerosis, though some patients had no subtype annotation. A subset of samples was prepared in parallel using single-end sample barcoding, then pooled and co-amplified after Illumina adapter ligation. Patient repertoires were compared against around 10 previously published healthy control repertoires from donors aged about 6 to 26 years. Findings and caveats that apply to the study as a whole: Significantly lower normalized Chao1 diversity was found in multiple sclerosis patients than in controls, suggesting substantial peripheral T-cell clonal expansion. The control group was slightly older than the multiple sclerosis patient group. Direct clustering with F measure revealed strong co-clustering of samples prepared in the same batch, which led to a batch-effect correction. Patients showed significantly higher frequencies than controls for roughly 5 TRBV segments, among them TRBV5-6, TRBV5-1 and TRBV20-1.

The trim is 0 bases for V and 0 bases for J, with a gap of 8 bases between the germline ends. For CDR1 and CDR2, the germline V gene lists SGHRS and YFSETQ. The CDR3, cysteine through phenylalanine, is 15 amino acids long. Only the CDR3 region is kept as DNA, spanning 45 bases read in frame from base 1. TCR beta repertoires were profiled from peripheral blood of about a dozen young patients with multiple sclerosis to demonstrate the VDJtools post-analysis software. The multiple sclerosis patients were children and adolescents between 6 and 15 years of age. As to this clonotype: The antigen this receptor binds is unknown. Base qualities are not at hand, and no much larger clone is one base apart.

Library creation used PCR. TCRdb shows the sequencer as Illumina HiSeq 2500. Unique molecular identifiers were incorporated into TCR beta cDNA libraries to reduce PCR and sequencing biases. Roughly 500,000 cDNA molecules were obtained per 1 to 10 million input T cells, so each molecule approximated one T cell. Patient libraries were prepared and sequenced with the same protocol used for the earlier healthy control dataset. Samples belonging to the same batch were prepared together, multiplexed and sequenced on a shared HiSeq lane. The authors' analysis ran thus. Raw barcoded reads were processed with MIGEC, discarding single-read molecular identifier groups before consensus assembly and CDR3 extraction. Clonotype tables were post-analysed with VDJtools, and diversity was normalized by down-sampling all datasets to the smallest sample size. In repertoire overlap clustering, CDR3 amino acid sequences, but not nucleotide sequences, were matched to correct batch-related cross-sample contamination. TCRdb itself trimmed the public reads at Q25 with fastp, ran MiXCR and retained productive beta chains. Records with the same CDR3 protein are collapsed into one entry carrying the most frequent genes and DNA. TCRdb's processing, not the study's, gives the V and J calls here. Recorded for this sample are roughly 580,000 distinct CDR3 sequences; roughly two fifths of them occurred a single time. Roughly 1.7% of the sample rests with the top ten.

The chain links TRBV5-1 with TRBJ2-3; TRBD1 could be the D gene, as 6 bases match. The sequencing input was blood. The clonotype was recovered from a girl aged 10 to 17 with multiple sclerosis. The CDR3: CASSLDRASTDTQYF. The base sequence is TGCGCCAGCAGCTTGGACAGGGCGAGCACAGATACGCAGTATTTT.